What follows describes a single T cell receptor (beta chain). These data originate in a study of blood T cell repertoires in COVID-19. The length of the CDR3 is 16 residues. Per germline, CDR1 SEHNR and CDR2 FQNEAQ (reference sequence). The V gene lost 6 bases and the J gene lost 12 bases, with 24 bases spanning the gap. Clones were read by immunoSEQ multiplex PCR, and TCRdb kept only the in-frame ones, dropping some. The profile shows around 130,000 clones, 75% to 90% of them singletons. The J gene is TRBJ1-6, the V gene TRBV7-9; a weak D match, TRBD1 (5 bases). The TCR originated in a human donor in a cohort sampled during active COVID-19. The source material was peripheral blood. The CDR3 nucleotides are TGTGCCAGCAGAAGCGGACGAGGAGGGGACCGTGTACCCCTCCACTTT. Residues: CASRSGRGGDRVPLHF. Full variable domain (outside the CDR3, taken from reference TRBV7-9 and TRBJ1-6): DTGVSQNPRHKITKRGQNVTFRCDPISEHNRLYWYRQTLGQGPEFLTYFQNEAQLEKSRLLSDRFSAERPKGSFSTLEIQRTEQGDSAMYLCASRSGRGGDRVPLHFGNGTRLTVT.